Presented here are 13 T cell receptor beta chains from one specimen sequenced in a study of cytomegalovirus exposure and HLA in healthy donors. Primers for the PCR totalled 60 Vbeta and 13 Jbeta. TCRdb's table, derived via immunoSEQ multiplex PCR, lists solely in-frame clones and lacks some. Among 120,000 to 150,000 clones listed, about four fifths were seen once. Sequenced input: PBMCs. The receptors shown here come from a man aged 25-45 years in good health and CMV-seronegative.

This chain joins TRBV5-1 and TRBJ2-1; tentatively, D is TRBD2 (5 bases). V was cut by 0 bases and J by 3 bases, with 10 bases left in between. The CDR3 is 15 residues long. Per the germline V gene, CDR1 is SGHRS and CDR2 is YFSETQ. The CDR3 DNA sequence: TGCGCCAGCAGCTTGGTCGGGAAGGACTACAATGAGCAGTTCTTC. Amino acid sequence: CASSLVGKDYNEQFF.

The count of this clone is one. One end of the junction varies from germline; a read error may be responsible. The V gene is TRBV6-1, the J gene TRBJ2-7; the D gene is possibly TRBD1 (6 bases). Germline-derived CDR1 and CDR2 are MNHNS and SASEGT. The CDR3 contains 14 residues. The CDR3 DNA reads TGTGCCAGCACTGAAGGACAGAAGACCTACGAGCAGTACTTC. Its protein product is CASTEGQKTYEQYF.

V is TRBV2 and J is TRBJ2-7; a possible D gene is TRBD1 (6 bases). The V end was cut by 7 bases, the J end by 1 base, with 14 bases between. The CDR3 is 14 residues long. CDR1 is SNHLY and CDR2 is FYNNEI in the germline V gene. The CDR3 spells CASIRDMESYEQYF. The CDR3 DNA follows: TGTGCCAGCATTCGGGACATGGAGTCCTACGAGCAGTACTTC.

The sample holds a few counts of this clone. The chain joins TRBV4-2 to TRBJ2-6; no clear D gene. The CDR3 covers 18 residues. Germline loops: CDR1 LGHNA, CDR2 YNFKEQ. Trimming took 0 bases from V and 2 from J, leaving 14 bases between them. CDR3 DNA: TGTGCCAGCAGCCAAGATCGCGCTAGGATTGCTGGGGCCAACGTCCTGACTTTC. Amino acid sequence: CASSQDRARIAGANVLTF.

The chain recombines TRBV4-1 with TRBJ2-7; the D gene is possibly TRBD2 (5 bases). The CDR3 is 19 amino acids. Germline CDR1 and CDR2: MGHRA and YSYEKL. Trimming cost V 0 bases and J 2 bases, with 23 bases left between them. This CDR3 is CASSQDWRAQRRRTYEQYF. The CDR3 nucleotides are TGCGCCAGCAGCCAAGACTGGCGCGCCCAGAGGAGGAGGACCTACGAGCAGTACTTC.

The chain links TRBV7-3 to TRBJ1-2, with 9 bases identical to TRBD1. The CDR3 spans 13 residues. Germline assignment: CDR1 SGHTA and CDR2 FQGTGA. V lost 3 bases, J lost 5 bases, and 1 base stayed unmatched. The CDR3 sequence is CASSLDRGYGYTF. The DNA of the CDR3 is TGTGCCAGCAGCTTGGACAGGGGTTATGGCTACACCTTC.

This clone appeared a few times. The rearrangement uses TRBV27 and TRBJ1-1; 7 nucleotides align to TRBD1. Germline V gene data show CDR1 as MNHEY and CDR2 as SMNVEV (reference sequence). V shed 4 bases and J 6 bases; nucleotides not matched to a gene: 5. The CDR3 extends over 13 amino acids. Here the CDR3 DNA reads TGTGCCAGCAGTTACTTTCAGGGGGCTGAAGCTTTCTTT. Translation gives CASSYFQGAEAFF.

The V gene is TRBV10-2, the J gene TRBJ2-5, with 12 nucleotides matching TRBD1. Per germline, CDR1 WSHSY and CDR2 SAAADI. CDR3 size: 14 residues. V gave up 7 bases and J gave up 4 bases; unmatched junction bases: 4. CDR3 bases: TGCGCCAGCAAATCGGGACAGGGGGCAGAGACCCAGTACTTC. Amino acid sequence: CASKSGQGAETQYF.

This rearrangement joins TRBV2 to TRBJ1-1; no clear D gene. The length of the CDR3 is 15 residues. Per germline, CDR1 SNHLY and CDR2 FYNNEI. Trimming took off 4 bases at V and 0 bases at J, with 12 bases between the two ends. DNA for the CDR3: TGTGCCAGCAGTGGCCTGCGGGAATTGAACACTGAAGCTTTCTTT. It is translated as CASSGLRELNTEAFF.

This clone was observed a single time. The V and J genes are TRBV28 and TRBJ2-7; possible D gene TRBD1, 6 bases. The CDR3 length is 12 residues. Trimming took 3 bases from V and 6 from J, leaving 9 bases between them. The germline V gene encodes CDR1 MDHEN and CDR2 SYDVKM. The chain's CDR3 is CASSFYRVEQYF. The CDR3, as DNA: TGTGCCAGCAGTTTCTACAGGGTCGAGCAGTACTTC.

The CDR3 nucleotides are TGTGCCAGCAGCTTGATTTCAGTCTCTGGAAACACCATATATTTT. The encoded protein is CASSLISVSGNTIYF. V is TRBV5-6 and J is TRBJ1-3, with D unclear. CDR1 is SGHDT, CDR2 YYEEEE, per germline. V lost 1 base to trimming and J lost 0 bases, with 8 bases between them. The CDR3 covers 15 residues.

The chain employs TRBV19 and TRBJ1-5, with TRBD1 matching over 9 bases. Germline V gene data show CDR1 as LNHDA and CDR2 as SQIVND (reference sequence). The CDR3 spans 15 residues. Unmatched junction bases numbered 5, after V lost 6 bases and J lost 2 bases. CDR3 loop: CASRTGGSGNQPQHF. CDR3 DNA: TGTGCCAGTAGGACAGGGGGTTCGGGCAATCAGCCCCAGCATTTT.

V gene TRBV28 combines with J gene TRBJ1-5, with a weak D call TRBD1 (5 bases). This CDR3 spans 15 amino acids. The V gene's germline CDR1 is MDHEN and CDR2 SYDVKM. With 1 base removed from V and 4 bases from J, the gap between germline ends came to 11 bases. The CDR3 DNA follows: TGTGCCAGCAGTTTATCCGGACAACCTAATCAGCCCCAGCATTTT. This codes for CASSLSGQPNQPQHF.